This T cell receptor (beta chain) was documented in a study of T cells in Graves' hyperthyroidism and ophthalmopathy. Findings and limits, study-wide: Blood also held most thyroid clonotypes expanded beyond 0.001.

The PBMCs were sourced from fresh peripheral blood (about 10 ml). RNA transcripts were the template for amplifying TCR beta CDR3 regions. HTBI primers drove first-round RT-PCR of the TCR CDR3. TCRdb analysed the multiplex PCR reads with MiXCR anew, one entry per CDR3 protein. The sample has 450,000 to 600,000 distinct CDR3 sequences, 12% to 15% seen once. V dropped 5 bases and J dropped 11; count of bases not matched to a gene: 11. CDR3 length: 12 amino acids. CDR1 and CDR2 from the germline V gene are DFQATT and SNEGSKA (reference sequence). This clonotype was observed at least ten times. The antigen is not known.

The TCR was taken from a woman aged 35 to 49 with Graves' hyperthyroidism. The rearrangement links TRBV20-1 to TRBJ1-1; 7 bases map to TRBD1. The material sequenced was blood. The CDR3 bases are TGCAGTGCTTTTCCCAGGGGGGGGTATGCTTTCTTT. Its translation is CSAFPRGGYAFF.